Listed below are T cell receptor beta chains from one sample, sequenced in a study of regulatory T cells in long-lasting Graves disease. TCRdb re-derived calls from the multiplex PCR reads in MiXCR, one entry per CDR3 protein. The data hold fewer than 450,000 distinct CDR3 sequences, with less than 25% observed a single time. The specimen comprised peripheral blood mononuclear cells (PBMCs), sampled when the disease was refractory, from a patient treated with antithyroid drugs. Source of these receptors: a female donor with Graves disease. Each CDR3 is given with its conserved first and last residue. The D gene is left open where the match is weak. Clone sizes are given selectively: once, few, many, or a class where the clone is expanded.

CDR3aa: CASSTDSLNTEAFF
CDR3nt: TGTGCCAGCAGCACGGACAGCCTGAACACTGAAGCTTTCTTT
d_gene: .
j_gene: TRBJ1-1
v_gene: TRBV28
abundance: many

CDR3aa: CASKTRETPYNEQFF
CDR3nt: TGTGCCAGCAAGACCCGTGAAACCCCTTACAATGAGCAGTTCTTC
d_gene: .
j_gene: TRBJ2-1
v_gene: TRBV6-1
abundance: .

CDR3aa: CAIKGQSYEQYF
CDR3nt: TGTGCCATCAAGGGACAGTCCTACGAGCAGTACTTC
d_gene: TRBD1
j_gene: TRBJ2-7
v_gene: TRBV10-3
abundance: few

CDR3aa: CASSSATLETQYF
CDR3nt: TGTGCCAGCTCTAGCGCCACCTTGGAGACCCAGTACTTC
d_gene: .
j_gene: TRBJ2-5
v_gene: TRBV3-1
abundance: .

CDR3aa: CSASWGRGGNTEAFF
CDR3nt: TGCAGTGCTAGTTGGGGCCGTGGGGGGAACACTGAAGCTTTCTTT
d_gene: .
j_gene: TRBJ1-1
v_gene: TRBV20-1
abundance: .

CDR3aa: CATYTPRDRPNTGELFF
CDR3nt: TGCGCCACGTACACCCCTCGGGACAGACCGAACACCGGGGAGCTGTTTTTT
d_gene: TRBD1
j_gene: TRBJ2-2
v_gene: TRBV6-2/TRBV6-3
abundance: .

CDR3aa: CASSLSGQGHHEQYF
CDR3nt: TGCGCCAGCAGCTTGTCGGGACAGGGGCACCACGAGCAGTACTTC
d_gene: TRBD1
j_gene: TRBJ2-7
v_gene: TRBV5-1
abundance: .

CDR3aa: CASSSDRGYGKLFF
CDR3nt: TGTGCCAGCAGTTCGGACAGAGGGTATGGAAAACTGTTTTTT
d_gene: .
j_gene: TRBJ1-4
v_gene: TRBV2
abundance: few

CDR3aa: CASSTGTTNEKLFF
CDR3nt: TGTGCCAGCTCAACAGGGACAACTAATGAAAAACTGTTTTTT
d_gene: .
j_gene: TRBJ1-4
v_gene: TRBV18
abundance: .

CDR3aa: CASSSQVPGIGANVLTF
CDR3nt: TGTGCCAGCAGCTCACAAGTCCCGGGGATCGGGGCCAACGTCCTGACTTTC
d_gene: .
j_gene: TRBJ2-6
v_gene: TRBV7-9
abundance: .

CDR3aa: CASGQSSYEQYF
CDR3nt: TGTGCCAGCGGACAGAGCTCCTACGAGCAGTACTTC
d_gene: .
j_gene: TRBJ2-7
v_gene: TRBV12-3/TRBV12-4
abundance: many

CDR3aa: CATSRQSSGANVLTF
CDR3nt: TGTGCCACCAGCAGGCAGAGCTCTGGGGCCAACGTCCTGACTTTC
d_gene: .
j_gene: TRBJ2-6
v_gene: TRBV15
abundance: once

CDR3aa: CSARHRDGNQPQHF
CDR3nt: TGCAGTGCTAGGCACCGGGACGGGAATCAGCCCCAGCATTTT
d_gene: .
j_gene: TRBJ1-5
v_gene: TRBV20-1
abundance: few

CDR3aa: CASRVLNTEAFF
CDR3nt: TGTGCCAGCAGGGTTTTGAACACTGAAGCTTTCTTT
d_gene: .
j_gene: TRBJ1-1
v_gene: TRBV28
abundance: many

CDR3aa: CASPRSDRNTGELFF
CDR3nt: TGTGCCAGCCCTCGCTCTGACAGGAACACCGGGGAGCTGTTTTTT
d_gene: .
j_gene: TRBJ2-2
v_gene: TRBV7-2
abundance: many

CDR3aa: CASSLAPLMSEQYF
CDR3nt: TGTGCCAGCAGTTTAGCTCCCCTAATGTCTGAGCAGTACTTC
d_gene: .
j_gene: TRBJ2-7
v_gene: TRBV27
abundance: .

CDR3aa: CASSLTRDSLAKNIQYF
CDR3nt: TGTGCCAGCAGCCTCACACGGGACAGCCTAGCCAAAAACATTCAGTACTTC
d_gene: TRBD1
j_gene: TRBJ2-4
v_gene: TRBV4-2
abundance: .

CDR3aa: CASSLEYRDRPYGYTF
CDR3nt: TGCGCCAGCAGCTTGGAATACCGGGACAGGCCCTATGGCTACACCTTC
d_gene: TRBD1
j_gene: TRBJ1-2
v_gene: TRBV5-1
abundance: many

CDR3aa: CASSRSGRGLAYTGELFF
CDR3nt: TGTGCCAGCAGCAGATCCGGCCGAGGACTAGCATACACCGGGGAGCTGTTTTTT
d_gene: TRBD2
j_gene: TRBJ2-2
v_gene: TRBV14
abundance: .

CDR3aa: CAWSKSVPRDEKLFF
CDR3nt: TGTGCCTGGAGTAAGTCAGTCCCCCGGGATGAAAAACTGTTTTTT
d_gene: .
j_gene: TRBJ1-4
v_gene: TRBV30
abundance: many

CDR3aa: CASDLQYLGGHQPQHF
CDR3nt: TGTGCCAGCGACTTACAATACCTCGGGGGCCATCAGCCCCAGCATTTT
d_gene: .
j_gene: TRBJ1-5
v_gene: TRBV2
abundance: many

CDR3aa: CAWAGDSLYTF
CDR3nt: TGTGCCTGGGCCGGGGACAGCCTCTACACCTTC
d_gene: TRBD1
j_gene: TRBJ1-2
v_gene: TRBV30
abundance: few

CDR3aa: CASSTNRGRQPQHF
CDR3nt: TGTGCCAGCAGCACAAATAGGGGTCGGCAGCCCCAGCATTTT
d_gene: .
j_gene: TRBJ1-5
v_gene: TRBV6-1
abundance: many

CDR3aa: CASSSGQGGYEQYF
CDR3nt: TGCGCCAGCAGCTCCGGACAGGGGGGCTACGAGCAGTACTTC
d_gene: TRBD1
j_gene: TRBJ2-7
v_gene: TRBV5-1
abundance: few

CDR3aa: CASSQGLAGATGELFF
CDR3nt: TGTGCCAGTAGTCAGGGACTAGCGGGAGCTACCGGGGAGCTGTTTTTT
d_gene: TRBD2
j_gene: TRBJ2-2
v_gene: TRBV19
abundance: few

CDR3aa: CASSLLGGSSYEQYF
CDR3nt: TGTGCCAGCAGTTTACTGGGCGGCAGCTCCTACGAGCAGTACTTC
d_gene: .
j_gene: TRBJ2-7
v_gene: TRBV12-3/TRBV12-4
abundance: many

CDR3aa: CASRFRDTNTEAFF
CDR3nt: TGTGCCAGCAGGTTCCGGGACACAAACACTGAAGCTTTCTTT
d_gene: .
j_gene: TRBJ1-1
v_gene: TRBV27
abundance: .

CDR3aa: CASSSRRSGNQPQHF
CDR3nt: TGTGCCAGCAGTTCCCGCAGGAGTGGCAATCAGCCCCAGCATTTT
d_gene: .
j_gene: TRBJ1-5
v_gene: TRBV6-9
abundance: .

CDR3aa: CASIVPGTSDIRYF
CDR3nt: TGTGCCAGCATTGTCCCAGGGACTAGCGATATTCGGTATTTT
d_gene: TRBD2
j_gene: TRBJ2-3
v_gene: TRBV6-2/TRBV6-3
abundance: .

CDR3aa: CSARDLTGDRGIQYF
CDR3nt: TGCAGTGCTAGAGATCTGACGGGGGACAGGGGAATTCAGTACTTC
d_gene: TRBD1
j_gene: TRBJ2-4
v_gene: TRBV20-1
abundance: many

CDR3aa: CASREDRRNSPLHF
CDR3nt: TGCGCCAGCAGGGAGGACAGGAGAAATTCACCCCTCCACTTT
d_gene: TRBD1
j_gene: TRBJ1-6
v_gene: TRBV5-1
abundance: .

CDR3aa: CASSLPRGRGRDMLTFF
CDR3nt: TGTGCCAGCAGTTTACCCCGGGGCAGGGGGCGCGATATGTTGACTTTCTTT
d_gene: TRBD1
j_gene: TRBJ1-1
v_gene: TRBV27
abundance: few

CDR3aa: CSARDPEYSNQPQHF
CDR3nt: TGCAGTGCTAGAGATCCAGAGTATAGCAATCAGCCCCAGCATTTT
d_gene: .
j_gene: TRBJ1-5
v_gene: TRBV20-1
abundance: few

CDR3aa: CASSQGTGGETQYF
CDR3nt: TGCGCCAGCAGCCAAGGGACAGGGGGAGAGACCCAGTACTTC
d_gene: TRBD1
j_gene: TRBJ2-5
v_gene: TRBV4-3
abundance: many

CDR3aa: CASSLDLGALTEAFF
CDR3nt: TGTGCCAGCAGCTTAGATCTGGGGGCGCTTACTGAAGCTTTCTTT
d_gene: .
j_gene: TRBJ1-1
v_gene: TRBV7-2
abundance: few

CDR3aa: CSVSSRENIQYF
CDR3nt: TGCAGCGTCTCTAGCAGAGAAAACATTCAGTACTTC
d_gene: .
j_gene: TRBJ2-4
v_gene: TRBV29-1
abundance: few

CDR3aa: CASSQDLGLYYGYTF
CDR3nt: TGCGCCAGCAGCCAAGATCTGGGACTCTACTATGGCTACACCTTC
d_gene: .
j_gene: TRBJ1-2
v_gene: TRBV4-3
abundance: few

CDR3aa: CASSLGTGGGELFF
CDR3nt: TGTGCCAGCAGTTTGGGGACAGGGGGCGGGGAGCTGTTTTTT
d_gene: TRBD1
j_gene: TRBJ2-2
v_gene: TRBV28
abundance: .

CDR3aa: CASSLAGFGEQFF
CDR3nt: TGTGCCAGCAGCTTAGCAGGGTTCGGGGAGCAGTTCTTC
d_gene: .
j_gene: TRBJ2-1
v_gene: TRBV11-1
abundance: .

CDR3aa: CASSEGSQGASGANVLTF
CDR3nt: TGTGCCAGCAGTGAAGGGTCGCAGGGGGCATCTGGGGCCAACGTCCTGACTTTC
d_gene: TRBD1
j_gene: TRBJ2-6
v_gene: TRBV6-4
abundance: few

CDR3aa: CAIRGREGTGELFF
CDR3nt: TGTGCCATCAGGGGTCGGGAAGGAACCGGGGAGCTGTTTTTT
d_gene: .
j_gene: TRBJ2-2
v_gene: TRBV10-3
abundance: .

CDR3aa: CASGLARNEQYF
CDR3nt: TGTGCCAGCGGGCTAGCGAGAAACGAGCAGTACTTC
d_gene: .
j_gene: TRBJ2-7
v_gene: TRBV28
abundance: many

CDR3aa: CASSRDRGRPQHF
CDR3nt: TGTGCCAGCAGTAGGGACAGGGGGCGACCCCAGCATTTT
d_gene: TRBD1
j_gene: TRBJ1-5
v_gene: TRBV2
abundance: .

CDR3aa: CSAPRPAANTEAFF
CDR3nt: TGCAGTGCCCCGAGGCCGGCCGCGAACACTGAAGCTTTCTTT
d_gene: .
j_gene: TRBJ1-1
v_gene: TRBV20-1
abundance: many

CDR3aa: CASQRRAGTGGRTEAFF
CDR3nt: TGTGCCAGCCAGCGTCGTGCCGGGACAGGGGGTCGCACTGAAGCTTTCTTT
d_gene: TRBD1
j_gene: TRBJ1-1
v_gene: TRBV6-2/TRBV6-3
abundance: .

CDR3aa: CASSLVTGTDTQYF
CDR3nt: TGTGCCAGCAGCTTAGTCACAGGGACAGATACGCAGTATTTT
d_gene: .
j_gene: TRBJ2-3
v_gene: TRBV11-2
abundance: .

CDR3aa: CASSYSRSQGDEQYF
CDR3nt: TGTGCCAGCAGTTACTCGAGGTCTCAGGGAGACGAGCAGTACTTC
d_gene: .
j_gene: TRBJ2-7
v_gene: TRBV6-2/TRBV6-3
abundance: many

CDR3aa: CASRTDKPPNTEAFF
CDR3nt: TGTGCCAGCAGGACGGACAAACCGCCGAACACTGAAGCTTTCTTT
d_gene: .
j_gene: TRBJ1-1
v_gene: TRBV6-1
abundance: .

CDR3aa: CASNQGGPGTLYEQYF
CDR3nt: TGCGCCAGCAACCAGGGCGGACCCGGGACACTTTACGAGCAGTACTTC
d_gene: .
j_gene: TRBJ2-7
v_gene: TRBV5-1
abundance: few

CDR3aa: CATKVPRDTEAFF
CDR3nt: TGTGCCACCAAGGTCCCCCGGGACACTGAAGCTTTCTTT
d_gene: .
j_gene: TRBJ1-1
v_gene: TRBV5-4
abundance: .

CDR3aa: CASSLEGAEETQYF
CDR3nt: TGTGCCAGCAGCTTAGAGGGGGCTGAAGAGACCCAGTACTTC
d_gene: TRBD1
j_gene: TRBJ2-5
v_gene: TRBV7-3
abundance: many

CDR3aa: CSVGGGANYGYTF
CDR3nt: TGCAGCGTTGGGGGGGGAGCTAACTATGGCTACACCTTC
d_gene: .
j_gene: TRBJ1-2
v_gene: TRBV29-1
abundance: many

CDR3aa: CASSLQRLNTEAFF
CDR3nt: TGTGCCAGCAGTTTGCAGCGACTGAACACTGAAGCTTTCTTT
d_gene: .
j_gene: TRBJ1-1
v_gene: TRBV12-3/TRBV12-4
abundance: many

CDR3aa: CSVEPRAGDTEAFF
CDR3nt: TGCAGCGTTGAACCCAGGGCCGGGGACACTGAAGCTTTCTTT
d_gene: .
j_gene: TRBJ1-1
v_gene: TRBV29-1
abundance: many